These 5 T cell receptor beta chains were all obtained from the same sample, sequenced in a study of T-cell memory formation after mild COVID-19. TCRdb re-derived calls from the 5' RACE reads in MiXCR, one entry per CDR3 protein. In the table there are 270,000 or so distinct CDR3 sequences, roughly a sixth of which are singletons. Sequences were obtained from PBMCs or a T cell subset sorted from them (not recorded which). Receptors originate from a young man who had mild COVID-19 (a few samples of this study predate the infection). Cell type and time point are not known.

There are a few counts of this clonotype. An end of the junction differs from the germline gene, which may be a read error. CDR3 amino acids: CASSMDRVNAGELFF. CDR3 nucleotides: TGTGCCAGCAGCATGGACAGGGTGAACGCCGGGGAGCTGTTTTTT. The rearrangement links TRBV28 to TRBJ2-2; 8 bases are a match to TRBD1. CDR3 size: 15 residues. Looked up from germline, CDR1 is MDHEN and CDR2 is SYDVKM. Full variable domain (remainder filled in from reference TRBV28 and TRBJ2-2): DVKVTQSSRYLVKRTGEKVFLECVQDMDHENMFWYRQDPGLGLRLIYFSYDVKMKEKGDIPEGYSVSREKKERFSLILESASTNQTSMYLCASSMDRVNAGELFFGEGSRLTVL.

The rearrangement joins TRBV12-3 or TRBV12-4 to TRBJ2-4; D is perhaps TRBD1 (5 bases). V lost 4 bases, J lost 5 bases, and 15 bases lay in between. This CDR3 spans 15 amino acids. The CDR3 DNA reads TGTGCCAGCAGTTATAATGGGGCCCGGGAAAACATTCAGTACTTC. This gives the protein CASSYNGARENIQYF.

The CDR3 region has the DNA TGTGCCAGCAGTCCGGGACAGGGGAACACTGAAGCTTTCTTT. Amino acid sequence: CASSPGQGNTEAFF. The gene calls are TRBV28 and TRBJ1-1, with TRBD1 matching over 9 bases. This CDR3 comprises 14 residues. Germline V CDR1 and CDR2: MDHEN, SYDVKM. The V and J ends lost 5 bases and 1 base, in that order; junction bases with no gene match: 2. The full variable domain, rest sourced from reference TRBV28 and TRBJ1-1, is DVKVTQSSRYLVKRTGEKVFLECVQDMDHENMFWYRQDPGLGLRLIYFSYDVKMKEKGDIPEGYSVSREKKERFSLILESASTNQTSMYLCASSPGQGNTEAFFGQGTRLTVV.

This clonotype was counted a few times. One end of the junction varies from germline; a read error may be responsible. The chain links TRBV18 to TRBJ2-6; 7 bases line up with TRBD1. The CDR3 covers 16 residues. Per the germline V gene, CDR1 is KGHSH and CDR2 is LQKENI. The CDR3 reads CASSPTGTSGANDLTF. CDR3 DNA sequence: TGTGCCAGCTCACCGACAGGGACGTCTGGGGCCAACGACCTGACTTTC.

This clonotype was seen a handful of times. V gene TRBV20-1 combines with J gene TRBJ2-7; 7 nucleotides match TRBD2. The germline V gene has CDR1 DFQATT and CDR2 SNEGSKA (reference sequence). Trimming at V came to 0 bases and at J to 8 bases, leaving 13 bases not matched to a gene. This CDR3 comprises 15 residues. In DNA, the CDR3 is TGCAGTGCTAGAGACTCGGCGCGGGGGTTTGACCAGCAGTACGTC. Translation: CSARDSARGFDQQYV.